Listed below are T cell receptor beta chains from one sample, sequenced in a study of blood T cell repertoires in COVID-19. Sequencing was performed with immunoSEQ multiplex PCR; in TCRdb, only in-frame clones are kept and a portion is missing. The sample records roughly 120,000 clones, about 93% being singletons. Sequenced sample: peripheral blood. These receptors were obtained from a man in his fifties or sixties with COVID-19, enrolled during active disease. The CDR3 runs from the conserved cysteine through the conserved F or W. D genes are given only for firm matches. Not every row has a clone size; where given, it reads once, few, many or a size class.

v_gene	len	abundance	j_gene	d_gene	CDR3aa	CDR3nt
TRBV30	12	-	TRBJ1-2	-	CAWSATGRGYTF	TGTGCCTGGAGTGCAACAGGGAGAGGCTACACCTTC
TRBV6-1	15	-	TRBJ1-4	TRBD1	CASSDVQGANEKLFF	TGTGCCAGCAGTGACGTACAGGGGGCTAATGAAAAACTGTTTTTT
TRBV7-8	13	-	TRBJ2-5	-	CASSRGLQETQYF	TGTGCCAGCAGCCGGGGCCTCCAAGAGACCCAGTACTTC
TRBV18	16	-	TRBJ2-1	TRBD1	CASSPQGASSYNEQFF	TGTGCCAGCTCACCGCAGGGGGCAAGTTCCTACAATGAGCAGTTCTTC
TRBV30	14	-	TRBJ1-6	-	CAWSVRQGYSPLHF	TGTGCCTGGAGTGTAAGGCAGGGGTATTCACCCCTCCACTTT
TRBV27	16	-	TRBJ2-1	TRBD2	CASSFVGSGGINEQFF	TGTGCCAGCAGTTTCGTTGGGAGCGGGGGAATCAATGAGCAGTTCTTC
TRBV3-1/TRBV3-2	19	-	TRBJ2-1	TRBD2	CASSGRDTPTSGRYNEQFF	TGTGCCAGCAGCGGCCGGGACACCCCGACTAGCGGGAGGTACAATGAGCAGTTCTTC
TRBV7-8	16	once	TRBJ1-3	-	CASSSIYDSSGNTIYF	TGTGCCAGCAGCTCCATTTACGACAGCTCTGGAAACACCATATATTTT
TRBV5-1	15	-	TRBJ1-6	-	CASSLGTVSNSPLHF	TGCGCCAGCAGCTTGGGGACAGTCTCGAATTCACCCCTCCACTTT
TRBV5-5	16	-	TRBJ1-2	-	CASSLEAGSLAYGYTF	TGTGCCAGCAGCTTGGAGGCAGGGTCGCTCGCCTATGGCTACACCTTC
TRBV3-1/TRBV3-2	15	-	TRBJ1-5	-	CASSPGWGAGQPQHF	TGTGCCAGCAGTCCCGGGTGGGGCGCGGGGCAGCCCCAGCATTTT
TRBV7-3	14	-	TRBJ2-3	-	CASSLLGGTDTQYF	TGTGCCAGCAGCCTCCTTGGAGGGACAGATACGCAGTATTTT
TRBV5-1	14	-	TRBJ2-7	TRBD1	CASSSTGGGYEQYF	TGCGCCAGCAGCTCGACAGGGGGCGGCTACGAGCAGTACTTC
TRBV30	14	-	TRBJ2-1	TRBD2	CAWGSGRKVNEQFF	TGTGCCTGGGGTAGCGGGAGGAAAGTAAATGAGCAGTTCTTC
TRBV5-1	13	-	TRBJ2-5	TRBD2	CASSLSGRSTQYF	TGCGCCAGCAGCTTAAGCGGGAGATCGACCCAGTACTTC
TRBV5-8	17	-	TRBJ2-5	TRBD1	CASSLPGTGVYQETQYF	TGTGCCAGCAGCTTACCCGGGACAGGGGTGTACCAAGAGACCCAGTACTTC
TRBV7-2	14	-	TRBJ2-5	TRBD1	CASSLFGTGETQYF	TGTGCCAGCAGCTTATTTGGGACAGGAGAGACCCAGTACTTC
TRBV7-8	15	-	TRBJ1-4	-	CASSLGGTSREKLFF	TGTGCCAGCAGCTTAGGGGGGACATCACGGGAAAAACTGTTTTTT
TRBV28	15	-	TRBJ1-2	-	CASSFGGPWNYGYTF	TGTGCCAGCAGTTTCGGGGGGCCGTGGAACTATGGCTACACCTTC
TRBV19	14	-	TRBJ2-3	TRBD2	CASSLSGSSDTQYF	TGTGCCAGTAGTCTTAGCGGGAGCTCAGATACGCAGTATTTT
TRBV29-1	13	-	TRBJ1-1	-	CSVAGRMNTEAFF	TGCAGCGTAGCAGGGCGGATGAACACTGAAGCTTTCTTT
TRBV4-1	16	-	TRBJ2-1	TRBD2	CASSQPTSGSLGEQFF	TGCGCCAGCAGCCAACCGACTAGCGGGAGTTTAGGTGAGCAGTTCTTC
TRBV9	15	-	TRBJ2-5	TRBD1	CASSAKGAHQETQYF	TGTGCCAGCAGCGCCAAGGGGGCGCATCAAGAGACCCAGTACTTC
TRBV5-4	15	-	TRBJ1-2	-	CASSLASGGTYGYTF	TGTGCCAGCAGCTTGGCCTCTGGGGGCACCTATGGCTACACCTTC
TRBV23-1	16	-	TRBJ1-5	TRBD1	CASRPTGGSSNQPQHF	TGCGCCAGCAGACCGACAGGGGGTTCGAGCAATCAGCCCCAGCATTTT
TRBV4-2	15	-	TRBJ1-4	-	CASSLDGTRDEKLFF	TGTGCCAGCAGCCTAGACGGGACTCGTGATGAAAAACTGTTTTTT
TRBV30	21	once	TRBJ2-6	-	CAWSVQRVLTRTSSGANVLTF	TGTGCCTGGAGTGTACAGCGGGTACTGACAAGGACGAGCTCTGGGGCCAACGTCCTGACTTTC